The 20 T cell receptor beta chains below all came from one sample that was sequenced in a study of lymphopenia after photon versus proton radiotherapy. Using immunoSEQ multiplex PCR, the repertoire was profiled, and TCRdb retains in-frame clones only, with some absent. The sample contains around 30,000 clones, approximately 87% of which appear only once. Sequencing was performed on peripheral blood, taken from a patient treated with photon-based radiotherapy. These TCRs come from a woman aged 45-65 years with pancreatic cancer.

There are a few counts of this clone. V and J are TRBV11-2 and TRBJ1-4, with TRBD1 matching over 12 bases. V lost 5 bases, J lost 10 bases, and 5 bases stayed unmatched. Germline CDR1 is SGHAT and CDR2 is FQNNGV. This CDR3 is built from 14 residues. This chain's CDR3 is CASSPGQGARKLFF. Written as DNA, the CDR3 is TGTGCCAGCAGCCCGGGACAGGGGGCGCGAAAACTGTTTTTT.

The chain is built from TRBV5-1 and TRBJ2-2, with D perhaps matching TRBD2 (6 bases). This CDR3 is built from 17 residues. Germline CDR1 SGHRS, CDR2 YFSETQ. Trimming removed 5 bases at V and 8 bases at J, with 25 bases between. CDR3 sequence reads: CASRLAQGGYGSGELFF. The CDR3 DNA sequence: TGCGCCAGCAGACTAGCCCAGGGTGGATACGGTTCGGGGGAGCTGTTTTTT.

J is TRBJ2-3 and V is TRBV4-3; 10 nucleotides line up with TRBD2. Germline V gives CDR1 LGHNA, CDR2 YSLEER. J gave up 8 bases and V 3 bases, and 11 bases lay outside the gene matches. This CDR3 has 16 residues. The CDR3 sequence: CASSQTGTSEVGTQYF. CDR3 coding DNA: TGCGCCAGCAGCCAGACCGGGACTAGCGAAGTAGGTACGCAGTATTTT.

The chain links TRBV9 to TRBJ2-3, with D perhaps matching TRBD2 (6 bases). CDR1 SGDLS and CDR2 YYNGEE come from the germline V gene. The CDR3 is made up of 16 amino acids. The germline V and J ends were trimmed by 4 bases and 6 bases, with 21 bases remaining between them. DNA of the CDR3: TGTGCCAGCAGCTCAGTGGGGGGAGGACCTCCGGATACGCAGTATTTT. It is translated as CASSSVGGGPPDTQYF. The entire variable domain, with the rest obtained from reference TRBV9 and TRBJ2-3, is as follows: DSGVTQTPKHLITATGQRVTLRCSPRSGDLSVYWYQQSLDQGLQFLIQYYNGEERAKGNILERFSAQQFPDLHSELNLSSLELGDSALYFCASSSVGGGPPDTQYFGPGTRLTVL.

This clone occurred once. J is TRBJ2-7 and V is TRBV11-3, with D possibly being TRBD2 (6 bases). This CDR3 contains 15 residues. Germline V lookup: CDR1 SGHNT, CDR2 YENEEA. V was pared by 5 bases and J by 2 bases, with 16 bases between. The CDR3 DNA sequence: TGTGCCAGCAGCCAGTTTTACGGGAGACCCTACGAGCAGTACTTC. Protein sequence: CASSQFYGRPYEQYF.

The J gene is TRBJ2-3, the V gene TRBV28; TRBD2 matches at 7 bases. J was trimmed by 5 bases and V by 5 bases; bases with no gene match: 10. CDR3 length: 15 residues. The germline V gene has CDR1 MDHEN and CDR2 SYDVKM. The CDR3 nucleotides read TGTGCCAGCAGTCCCCCCGGGAGGATGGGAGATACGCAGTATTTT. Amino acid sequence: CASSPPGRMGDTQYF.

For the CDR3, the DNA is TGTGCCAGCAGTGCGGGACTGATCTACGAGCAGTACTTC. It translates to CASSAGLIYEQYF. The chain couples TRBV6-5 to TRBJ2-7; D is perhaps TRBD2 (6 bases). This CDR3 region has 13 residues. The germline V and J ends were trimmed by 5 bases and 3 bases, with 11 bases remaining between them. The V gene's germline CDR1 is MNHEY and CDR2 SVGAGI.

J is TRBJ2-7 and V is TRBV30, with TRBD1 matching over 7 bases. The germline CDR1 and CDR2 sequences are GTSNPN and SVGIG (reference sequence). V shed 4 bases, J shed 2 bases, and the junction held 8 bases outside the gene matches. The CDR3 is 14 amino acids. CDR3 DNA: TGTGCCTGGAACGACAGGGCCCCCACCTACGAGCAGTACTTC. Its translation is CAWNDRAPTYEQYF.

This chain uses TRBV7-2 with TRBJ1-3; the match to TRBD1 covers 7 bases. The germline V gene has CDR1 SGHTA and CDR2 FQGNSA. The CDR3 runs 18 residues. After removal of 2 bases from V and 0 bases from J, the junction contained 10 bases not matched to a gene. The CDR3 nucleotides are TGTGCCAGCAGCTTATCCGGGACAGTGGGGTTCTCTGGAAACACCATATATTTT. Translated, it gives CASSLSGTVGFSGNTIYF.

This clone was detected only once. The chain recombines TRBV7-6 with TRBJ1-2, with D tentatively TRBD1 (5 bases). Germline lookup yields CDR1 SGHVS and CDR2 FNYEAQ. V was shortened by 2 bases and J by 4 bases, with 8 bases between the two germline ends. The CDR3 spans 13 residues. The CDR3 region has the DNA TGTGCCAGCAGCTTACAGGGCGGCTATGGCTACACCTTC. It codes for CASSLQGGYGYTF.

CDR3 region: CASSQESGRDNEQFF. CDR3 nucleotides: TGTGCCAGCAGCCAAGAGTCGGGCAGGGACAATGAGCAGTTCTTC. The chain has TRBV4-2 and TRBJ2-1, with D maybe TRBD1 (5 bases). V was cut by 0 bases and J by 5 bases, with 11 bases left in between. Looked up from germline, CDR1 is LGHNA and CDR2 is YNFKEQ. This CDR3 has 15 amino acids.

This rearrangement joins TRBV6-1 to TRBJ2-7; the match to TRBD2 covers 12 bases. The CDR3 contains 15 residues. V gave up 4 bases and J gave up 6 bases; unmatched junction bases: 7. Germline V gives CDR1 MNHNS, CDR2 SASEGT. CDR3 amino acids: CASSGLAGGPTEQYF. DNA for the CDR3: TGTGCCAGCAGTGGGCTAGCGGGAGGGCCGACCGAGCAGTACTTC.

The V and J genes are TRBV28 and TRBJ1-4; D unresolved. The ends were cut back, 6 bases at V and 7 bases at J, with 12 bases in the middle. The CDR3 consists of 13 residues. Germline V CDR1 and CDR2: MDHEN, SYDVKM. The CDR3: CASRGGGTEKLFF. CDR3 in DNA: TGTGCCAGCAGAGGAGGCGGAACTGAAAAACTGTTTTTT. Looking up the rest from reference TRBV28 and TRBJ1-4 gives the full variable domain: DVKVTQSSRYLVKRTGEKVFLECVQDMDHENMFWYRQDPGLGLRLIYFSYDVKMKEKGDIPEGYSVSREKKERFSLILESASTNQTSMYLCASRGGGTEKLFFGSGTQLSVL.

This chain connects TRBV6-6 to TRBJ2-7; D possibly corresponds to TRBD2 (6 bases). The CDR3 contains 15 residues. V was clipped by 5 bases and J by 6 bases, with 20 bases between them. The germline V gene encodes CDR1 MNHNY and CDR2 SVGAGI (reference sequence). The CDR3 DNA reads TGTGCCAGCAGTCACACAGGTCCCGTCGGGGGCGAGCAGTACTTC. Its protein product is CASSHTGPVGGEQYF.

J is TRBJ2-7 and V is TRBV28; D is ambiguous. CDR1 and CDR2 (germline): MDHEN, SYDVKM. The CDR3 length is 13 residues. V was trimmed by 7 bases and J by 3 bases, leaving 13 bases between them. The CDR3: CASTTPSGYEQYF. Written as DNA, the CDR3 is TGTGCCAGCACCACACCCTCAGGCTACGAGCAGTACTTC.

The genes are TRBV12-2 and TRBJ2-2; the table gives TRBD1 as D, unverified against the DNA. TRBV12-2 is classified as a pseudogene. The CDR3 spans 15 residues. The CDR3 spells CASRFHRGWTGELFF. The DNA of the CDR3 is TGTGCAAGTCGCTTCCACAGGGGATGGACCGGGGAGCTGTTTTTT.

The chain carries TRBV9 and TRBJ1-4; D not resolved. The germline V gene encodes CDR1 SGDLS and CDR2 YYNGEE. V was trimmed by 0 bases and J by 0 bases, leaving 6 bases between them. CDR3 length: 15 residues. The CDR3 DNA reads as TGTGCCAGCAGCGTAGCCGGAACAACTAATGAAAAACTGTTTTTT. This codes for CASSVAGTTNEKLFF.

The V call is TRBV7-2, the J call TRBJ2-1; D is perhaps TRBD1 (5 bases). CDR1 is SGHTA and CDR2 is FQGNSA in the germline V gene. There are 15 residues in the CDR3. The ends were cut back, 4 bases at V and 9 bases at J, with 19 bases in the middle. CDR3 in amino acids: CASSSPQLRRGEQFF. The CDR3 nucleotides read TGTGCCAGCAGCTCCCCTCAGCTTCGAAGGGGTGAGCAGTTCTTC.

The chain joins TRBV19 to TRBJ2-7; a possible D gene is TRBD2 (6 bases). CDR1 is LNHDA, CDR2 SQIVND, per germline (reference sequence). Trimming stripped 5 bases from V and 2 bases from J, with 13 bases between. The CDR3 runs 14 residues. The CDR3 sequence is CASSLPGLPYEQYF. CDR3 nucleotide sequence: TGTGCCAGTAGTCTCCCGGGACTTCCCTACGAGCAGTACTTC. The full variable domain, with the rest looked up from reference TRBV19 and TRBJ2-7, is DGGITQSPKYLFRKEGQNVTLSCEQNLNHDAMYWYRQDPGQGLRLIYYSQIVNDFQKGDIAEGYSVSREKKESFPLTVTSAQKNPTAFYLCASSLPGLPYEQYFGPGTRLTVT.

This chain uses TRBV5-1 with TRBJ2-5; 9 nucleotides match TRBD1. CDR1 is SGHRS, CDR2 YFSETQ, per germline. V lost 4 bases, J lost 5 bases, and 6 bases stayed unmatched. CDR3 size: 14 residues. The CDR3 is CASSGGQGLETQYF. CDR3 coding DNA: TGCGCCAGCAGCGGAGGACAGGGGTTGGAGACCCAGTACTTC.